This T cell receptor beta chain originates from a study of immune heterogeneity within non-small cell lung tumors. Study context: Histologically, 4 tumors were squamous cell carcinomas and nine to ten were non-squamous carcinomas. The remaining 1 tumor was not otherwise specified.

Study-level findings and limits: Each patient's tumor sites shared recurring identical dominant CDR3 beta clonotypes, and individual sites also carried their own high-frequency clones.

V lost 6 bases to trimming and J lost 15 bases, with 12 bases between them. CDR3 size: 11 residues. The authors used roughly 650 ng of bulk tumor genomic DNA per sample as template. Biopsies that were spaced far apart were taken, several per primary tumor, during surgery. The study enrolled patients with untreated, newly diagnosed non-small cell lung cancer who underwent curative surgery. Having surgery with curative intent, the donors were patients newly diagnosed with non-small cell lung cancer. A note on this clonotype: The target antigen is unknown. A much bigger clone sits one base away, suggesting this may be a read error.

It was a multiplex PCR that amplified TCR beta CDR3, with 32 V and 13 J primers. TCRdb analysed the multiplex PCR reads with MiXCR anew, one entry per CDR3 protein. The data hold just over 15,000 distinct CDR3 sequences, with about 30% observed a single time. The sample was lung tumor tissue. The J gene is TRBJ1-6, the V gene TRBV12-3 or TRBV12-4, with D tentatively TRBD1 (5 bases). The receptor was isolated from a man in his forties with non-small cell lung cancer. For the CDR3, the DNA is TGTGCCAGCAGCACCGGGACCTTCCTCCACTTT. Translating it yields CASSTGTFLHF.